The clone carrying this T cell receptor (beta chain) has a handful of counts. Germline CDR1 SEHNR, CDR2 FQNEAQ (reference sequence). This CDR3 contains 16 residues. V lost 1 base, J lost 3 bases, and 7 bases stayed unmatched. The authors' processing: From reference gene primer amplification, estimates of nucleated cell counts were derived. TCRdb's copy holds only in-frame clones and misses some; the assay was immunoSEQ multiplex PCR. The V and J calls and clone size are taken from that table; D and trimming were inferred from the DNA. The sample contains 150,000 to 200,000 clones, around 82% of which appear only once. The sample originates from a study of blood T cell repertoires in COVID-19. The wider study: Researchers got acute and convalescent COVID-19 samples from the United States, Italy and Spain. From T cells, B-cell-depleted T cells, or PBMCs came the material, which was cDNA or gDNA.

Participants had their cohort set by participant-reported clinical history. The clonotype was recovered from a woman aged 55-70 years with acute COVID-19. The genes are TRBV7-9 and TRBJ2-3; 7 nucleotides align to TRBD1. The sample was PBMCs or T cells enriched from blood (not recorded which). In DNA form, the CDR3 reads TGTGCCAGCAGCTTAGTCTTGGGGACAGATACAGATACGCAGTATTTT. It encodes CASSLVLGTDTDTQYF. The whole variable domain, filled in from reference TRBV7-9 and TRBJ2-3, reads DTGVSQNPRHKITKRGQNVTFRCDPISEHNRLYWYRQTLGQGPEFLTYFQNEAQLEKSRLLSDRFSAERPKGSFSTLEIQRTEQGDSAMYLCASSLVLGTDTDTQYFGPGTRLTVL.